These 31 T cell receptor beta chains share one sample of origin, sequenced in a study of low-dose radiotherapy and immunotherapy resistance in tumors. The sample's time point: after trial treatment. Treatment indicated: LDRT plus nivolumab, ipilimumab, low-dose cyclophosphamide and aspirin (RACIN trial). TRAV- and TRBV-specific primers, spanning alpha and beta chains, primed first-strand cDNA. A constant-region primer paired with the V-primer adapter amplified TCRs over about 19 PCR cycles. TCRdb reprocessed the reads with MiXCR, giving one entry per CDR3 protein. This sample has approximately 100,000 distinct CDR3 sequences, with less than 25% found just once. Sequenced material: PBMCs, taken after low-dose radiotherapy plus immunotherapy. The receptors shown here come from a male donor with prostate cancer.

This clonotype came up many times. The chain combines TRBV20-1 with TRBJ1-1, with 7 bases fitting TRBD1. The length of the CDR3 is 14 residues. The germline V gene has CDR1 DFQATT and CDR2 SNEGSKA (reference sequence). The V gene end was trimmed by 6 bases and the J gene end by 8 bases; junction bases not matched to a gene: 15. CDR3 amino acids: CSAHQGQSFMEAFF. The CDR3 bases are TGCAGTGCCCACCAGGGACAGAGTTTCATGGAAGCTTTCTTT.

This clonotype showed up just a few times. The V call is TRBV2, the J call TRBJ1-3, with D uncertain. The CDR3 runs 14 residues. Germline CDR1 and CDR2: SNHLY and FYNNEI. With 4 bases removed from V and 0 bases from J, the gap between germline ends came to 7 bases. CDR3 sequence reads: CASSGWVSGNTIYF. DNA for the CDR3: TGTGCCAGCAGTGGCTGGGTCTCTGGAAACACCATATATTTT.

There are many counts of this clonotype. V and J are TRBV7-2 and TRBJ2-5; D unresolved. This CDR3 spans 13 amino acids. Per germline, CDR1 SGHTA and CDR2 FQGNSA. V was cut by 5 bases and J by 0 bases, with 7 bases left in between. The CDR3 DNA reads TGTGCCAGCAGCCCCATGTACCAAGAGACCCAGTACTTC. Translation: CASSPMYQETQYF.

A few counts support this clonotype. The chain couples TRBV28 to TRBJ1-1; TRBD1 agrees at 11 bases. The V gene end was trimmed by 2 bases and the J gene end by 6 bases; junction bases not matched to a gene: 5. CDR3 length equals 15 residues. CDR1 is MDHEN, CDR2 SYDVKM, per germline. CDR3 loop: CASSLGGQGAAEAFF. The CDR3 DNA follows: TGTGCCAGCAGTTTAGGAGGACAGGGGGCAGCTGAAGCTTTCTTT.

This clonotype was observed once. CDR3 amino acids: CAGTRAGVRDTQYF. The CDR3 DNA is TGTGCCGGCACCCGGGCGGGGGTGAGGGATACGCAGTATTTT. The chain employs TRBV7-2 and TRBJ2-3, with 7 positions matching TRBD2. Germline assignment: CDR1 SGHTA and CDR2 FQGNSA. J was trimmed by 6 bases and V by 11 bases; bases with no gene match: 14. This CDR3 region has 14 residues.

At least ten counts were recorded for this clonotype. Its ends do not fully match the called genes, so a read error is possible. V and J are TRBV5-3 and TRBJ2-5; D not certain. TRBV5-3 is labeled an ORF, and its function is uncertain. The CDR3 totals 14 residues. The CDR3 region is CASSFLPYKETQYF. Written as DNA, the CDR3 is TGTGCCAGCAGCTTTCTTCCCTACAAAGAGACCCAGTACTTC.

In regard to this clonotype: A single base is all that separates this from a far larger clone, so a read error is likely. The V call is TRBV5-1, the J call TRBJ2-7, with TRBD1 matching 8 bases. CDR1 and CDR2 from the germline V gene are SGHRS and YFSETQ. This CDR3 region has 13 residues. V dropped 3 bases and J dropped 7; count of bases not matched to a gene: 6. CDR3 sequence (DNA): TGCGCCAGCAGCTCCGACAGGGGTTGGGAGCAGTACTTC. The encoded protein is CASSSDRGWEQYF.

A note on this clonotype: Germline is not matched at one junction end, which may reflect a read error. The chain employs TRBV6-2 or TRBV6-3 and TRBJ2-6; TRBD2 is a possible D gene (6 bases). Germline V gene sequence: CDR1 MNHEY, CDR2 SVGEGT. The CDR3 sequence is 19 residues long. The CDR3 protein is CASSYSAGRSASGAIVLTF. DNA of the CDR3: TGTGCCAGCAGTTACTCCGCGGGGCGAAGTGCCTCTGGGGCCATCGTCCTGACTTTC.

Comments on this clonotype: With a far larger clone one base away, a read error is the likely cause. The chain couples TRBV18 to TRBJ2-5, with TRBD2 as a possible D gene (5 bases). The CDR3 totals 14 residues. Deletions cut 1 base from V and 11 bases from J, with 17 bases between. Germline values: CDR1 KGHSH, CDR2 LQKENI. CDR3 DNA: TGTGCCAGCTCACCACAGTCGGGGAACAATGAGCAGTACTTC. It encodes CASSPQSGNNEQYF.

This clonotype was detected many times. J is TRBJ1-1 and V is TRBV4-1; 7 positions match TRBD1. V was clipped by 1 base and J by 8 bases; unmatched bases: 13. Germline V gives CDR1 MGHRA, CDR2 YSYEKL. CDR3 size: 16 residues. This chain's CDR3 is CASSQAQGVESLEAFF. The DNA of the CDR3 is TGCGCCAGCAGCCAAGCCCAGGGGGTCGAGTCCTTAGAAGCTTTCTTT.

This clonotype was observed many times. This rearrangement joins TRBV20-1 to TRBJ2-3, with 8 positions matching TRBD2. This CDR3 comprises 15 residues. CDR1 and CDR2 (germline): DFQATT, SNEGSKA (reference sequence). V shed 6 bases, J shed 2 bases, and the junction held 10 bases outside the gene matches. CDR3 protein: CSAHTGTSPTDTQYF. The CDR3 bases are TGCAGTGCGCATACCGGGACTAGTCCCACAGATACGCAGTATTTT.

This clonotype showed up many times. CDR3 residues: CATSRGGGVTYEQYF. The CDR3 DNA reads TGTGCCACCAGCAGAGGAGGGGGCGTCACATACGAGCAGTACTTC. The V call is TRBV15, the J call TRBJ2-7; the match to TRBD1 covers 7 bases. V shed 1 base, J shed 4 bases, and the junction held 7 bases outside the gene matches. CDR1 and CDR2 (germline): LNHNV, YYDKDF (reference sequence). This CDR3 is built from 15 residues.

This clonotype was seen at least ten times. The chain recombines TRBV7-9 with TRBJ2-7; perhaps TRBD1 as D (5 bases). V lost 6 bases and J 0 bases, leaving 15 bases between the germline ends. The CDR3 covers 15 residues. The germline CDR1 and CDR2 sequences are SEHNR and FQNEAQ (reference sequence). CDR3 sequence (DNA): TGTGCCAGCAGTTCCGACAGTCTCTTCTCCTACGAGCAGTACTTC. Protein sequence: CASSSDSLFSYEQYF.

The V gene is TRBV9, the J gene TRBJ2-1; D remains ambiguous. Germline V CDR1 and CDR2: SGDLS, YYNGEE. The CDR3 is 12 residues long. V was trimmed by 0 bases and J by 6 bases, leaving 4 bases between them. The chain's CDR3 is CASSVAVNEQFF. CDR3 coding DNA: TGTGCCAGCAGCGTAGCTGTCAATGAGCAGTTCTTC.

This clonotype came up many times. V usage is TRBV7-9 and J usage is TRBJ2-1; D is perhaps TRBD1 (5 bases). This CDR3 is built from 13 residues. CDR1 SEHNR and CDR2 FQNEAQ come from the germline V gene (reference sequence). The V end lost 8 bases, the J end lost 9 bases, and 17 bases lay between the germline ends. Here the CDR3 reads CASELRQGGEQFF. The CDR3 coding sequence is TGTGCCAGCGAACTAAGGCAGGGCGGTGAGCAGTTCTTC.

This clonotype was seen many times. The J gene is TRBJ1-5, the V gene TRBV5-1; D unclear. Germline V lookup: CDR1 SGHRS, CDR2 YFSETQ. This CDR3 spans 15 amino acids. Trimming took 0 bases from V and 3 from J, leaving 10 bases between them. CDR3 region: CASSLAPGVNQPQHF. The CDR3 DNA reads as TGCGCCAGCAGCTTGGCCCCCGGGGTCAATCAGCCCCAGCATTTT.

This clonotype turned up a few times. The rearrangement joins TRBV10-3 to TRBJ2-1, with unresolved D. Trimming removed 2 bases from V and 5 bases from J, with 1 base in between. The CDR3 loop spans 11 amino acids. From germline, CDR1 is ENHRY and CDR2 SYGVKD. The CDR3 here is CAISEHNEQFF. The CDR3 region has the DNA TGTGCCATCAGTGAGCACAATGAGCAGTTCTTC.

This clonotype has a count of ten or more. CDR3 in amino acids: CASSLDGQPQHF. In nucleotides, the CDR3 is TGTGCCAGCAGCCTAGACGGACAGCCCCAGCATTTT. The genes are TRBV12-3 or TRBV12-4 and TRBJ1-5, with D hard to call. V was shortened by 6 bases and J by 7 bases, with 10 bases between the two germline ends. This CDR3 has 12 residues.

This clonotype occurred many times. The rearrangement links TRBV10-3 to TRBJ2-5; TRBD2 might be the D (6 bases). Germline V gene lookup returns CDR1 ENHRY and CDR2 SYGVKD. The CDR3 totals 12 residues. Trimming took off 8 bases at V and 3 bases at J, with 10 bases between the two ends. Written as DNA, the CDR3 is TGTGCCATCGGGGGGAACAAAGAGACCCAGTACTTC. Its protein is CAIGGNKETQYF.

This clonotype has ten or more counts. The chain carries TRBV20-1 and TRBJ2-1, with 13 bases matching TRBD2. V dropped 0 bases and J dropped 8; count of bases not matched to a gene: 4. Germline values: CDR1 DFQATT, CDR2 SNEGSKA (reference sequence). The CDR3 runs 15 residues. CDR3 coding DNA: TGCAGTGCTAGAGACCCCGGACTAGCGGGGGATGAGCAGTTCTTC. Amino acid sequence: CSARDPGLAGDEQFF.

As for this clonotype: A much larger clone differs by one base, so this may be a read error. The chain links TRBV15 to TRBJ1-1, with D possibly TRBD1 on 5 matching bases. Germline CDR1 and CDR2: LNHNV and YYDKDF (reference sequence). V lost 0 bases to trimming and J lost 8 bases, with 10 bases between them. CDR3 length: 13 amino acids. CDR3 region: CATSRDWDGEAFF. CDR3 nucleotide sequence: TGTGCCACCAGCAGAGATTGGGACGGGGAAGCTTTCTTT.

Many counts were recorded for this clonotype. The chain employs TRBV6-4 and TRBJ2-3; TRBD1 matches 7 bases. This CDR3 has 14 residues. Germline trimming cut 6 bases from V and 4 bases from J; bases unmatched to any gene: 7. The V gene's germline CDR1 is MRHNA and CDR2 SNTAGT. For the CDR3, the DNA is TGTGCCAGCAGCCGGGAACAGGGGCCAGATACGCAGTATTTT. Amino acid sequence: CASSREQGPDTQYF.

This clonotype was detected ten times or more. This sequence joins TRBV3-1 and TRBJ2-1; D uncertain. The CDR3 has 15 residues. The germline V gene encodes CDR1 LGHDT and CDR2 YNNKEL (reference sequence). The V and J ends lost 4 bases and 8 bases respectively, with 18 bases between them. The CDR3 is CASSPPILESHEQFF. The CDR3 DNA reads as TGTGCCAGCAGCCCCCCTATCCTAGAGAGCCATGAGCAGTTCTTC.

This clonotype has ten or more counts. This sequence joins TRBV20-1 and TRBJ2-3; 8 bases are shared with TRBD2. CDR1 is DFQATT, CDR2 SNEGSKA, per germline (reference sequence). Germline trimming cut 7 bases from V and 4 bases from J; bases unmatched to any gene: 10. CDR3 length: 14 residues. CDR3: CSGSRGDLSDTQYF. DNA for the CDR3: TGCAGTGGCTCGCGGGGGGACCTGTCAGATACGCAGTATTTT.

Many counts were recorded for this clonotype. V and J are TRBV12-5 and TRBJ2-7; D call uncertain. Trimming removed 6 bases at V and 7 bases at J, with 13 bases between. From germline, CDR1 is LGHNT and CDR2 FRNRAP. CDR3 length equals 12 residues. The CDR3 region has the DNA TGTGCTAGTGGGTCAGGACCCCGGGAGCAGTACTTC. Residues: CASGSGPREQYF.

This clonotype was counted many times. The chain uses TRBV4-1 and TRBJ2-1; D is perhaps TRBD1 or TRBD2 (6 bases each). V lost 4 bases to trimming and J lost 8 bases, with 15 bases between them. Germline V CDR1 and CDR2: MGHRA, YSYEKL. The CDR3 is made up of 14 amino acids. This CDR3 reads CASSRVTGADEQFF. CDR3 in DNA: TGCGCCAGCAGCCGGGTAACGGGGGCGGATGAGCAGTTCTTC.

The rearrangement links TRBV15 to TRBJ2-5, with D uncertain. CDR1 is LNHNV, CDR2 YYDKDF, per germline (reference sequence). Between the trimmed V and J ends, which lost 0 bases and 0 bases, there was a span of 5 bases. This CDR3 comprises 14 residues. The CDR3 loop is CATSRELDQETQYF. The DNA of the CDR3 is TGTGCCACCAGCAGAGAGCTAGACCAAGAGACCCAGTACTTC.

This clonotype was seen more than once but under ten times. This sequence joins TRBV9 and TRBJ2-7; unclear D gene. The CDR3 has 12 residues. Looked up from germline, CDR1 is SGDLS and CDR2 is YYNGEE. V was pared by 3 bases and J by 4 bases, with 8 bases between. The CDR3 reads CASSGDGYEQYF. Here the CDR3 DNA reads TGTGCCAGCAGCGGCGACGGATACGAGCAGTACTTC.

This clonotype has ten or more counts. The CDR3 DNA is TGTGCCAGCAGCTTAGGCGGACTAGCGGGACTAAATGAGCAGTTCTTC. Translated, it gives CASSLGGLAGLNEQFF. The rearrangement uses TRBV13 and TRBJ2-1; 12 bases are shared with TRBD2. Germline V gene data show CDR1 as PRHDT and CDR2 as FYEKMQ (reference sequence). This CDR3 is built from 16 residues. The trim removed 0 bases at V and 7 bases at J, leaving 4 bases unmatched.

By its share, this clonotype is medium-sized. The rearrangement joins TRBV7-6 to TRBJ1-1; D possibly corresponds to TRBD1 (6 bases). In germline, CDR1 is SGHVS, CDR2 FNYEAQ. The CDR3 is 15 amino acids. Trimming stripped 5 bases from V and 4 bases from J, with 17 bases between. The CDR3 nucleotides read TGTGCCAGCAGCCCAGACGGGGGGGCTGGCACTGAAGCTTTCTTT. It encodes CASSPDGGAGTEAFF.

This clonotype was seen ten or more times. The chain employs TRBV7-2 and TRBJ2-7, with TRBD2 matching 14 bases. The germline V gene has CDR1 SGHTA and CDR2 FQGNSA. This CDR3 is built from 15 residues. Losses at the gene ends were 6 bases for V and 9 bases for J; bases not matched to a gene: 10. As DNA, the CDR3 is TGTGCCAGCAGTGTAATGGGACTAGCGGGGGAGGTGCAGTACTTC. The encoded protein is CASSVMGLAGEVQYF.